This T cell receptor (beta chain) was profiled in a study of PD-1 blockade in classical Hodgkin lymphoma. Broader study findings: Patients who responded completely had about the same baseline diversity as newly diagnosed patients.

Every patient had relapsed following autologous stem cell transplantation, and cohorts differed in brentuximab vedotin exposure. Note on this clone: Its antigen is not identified.

Assay: immunoSEQ multiplex PCR; the TCRdb copy retains only in-frame clones and omits some. The sample includes 30,000 to 35,000 clones, about four fifths of them seen just once. This CDR3 is built from 16 residues. V lost 7 bases, J lost 1 base, and 11 bases stayed unmatched. Germline V gene lookup returns CDR1 SNHLY and CDR2 FYNNEI. The receptor was isolated from a human donor with classical Hodgkin lymphoma. Sequenced material: peripheral blood mononuclear cells (PBMCs), taken at baseline. The chain uses TRBV2 and TRBJ2-5; 8 bases map to TRBD2. The CDR3 region has the DNA TGTGCCAGCAAGGGGCGGTTAGCGGGGTTCCAAGAGACCCAGTACTTC. It encodes CASKGRLAGFQETQYF.